This TCR beta chain is drawn from a study of blood T cell repertoires in COVID-19. On the study more broadly: Acute-phase and convalescent COVID-19 samples originated in the United States, Italy and Spain. In each case, the material was cDNA or gDNA derived from T cells, B-cell-depleted T cells, or PBMCs.

The data were produced by immunoSEQ multiplex PCR, yet TCRdb's version contains in-frame clones alone and is incomplete. The table records roughly 90,000 clones, around 85% of them present only once. Sequencing was performed on peripheral blood. The sequence came from a man aged 80 or over with acute or convalescent COVID-19.

The CDR3 DNA is TGTGCCAGCAGTTTAAGTAGGGGTACCAATGAAAAACTGTTTTTT. This encodes CASSLSRGTNEKLFF. The chain recombines TRBV28 with TRBJ1-4; possible D gene TRBD1, 5 bases. Trimming removed 2 bases at V and 5 bases at J, with 12 bases between. Germline V CDR1 and CDR2: MDHEN, SYDVKM. CDR3 length equals 15 residues.